These 9 T cell receptor beta chains originate from one sample sequenced in a study of cytomegalovirus exposure and HLA in healthy donors. A multiplex PCR was run with 60 Vbeta primers and 13 Jbeta primers. Produced via immunoSEQ multiplex PCR; TCRdb's table is partial and in-frame only. Of 150,000 to 200,000 clones in the sample, roughly 70% are singletons; the top ten hold 1.5% to 2%. Sequenced: PBMCs. Receptors originate from a woman aged 25-40 years in good health and CMV-seronegative.

CDR3 amino acids: CASRLRTSGLPYEQYF. CDR3 coding DNA: TGTGCCAGCAGACTGCGGACTAGCGGGCTCCCCTACGAGCAGTACTTC. The rearrangement uses TRBV7-2 and TRBJ2-7; 11 positions agree with TRBD2. Germline loops: CDR1 SGHTA, CDR2 FQGNSA. V shed 6 bases, J shed 2 bases, and the junction held 9 bases outside the gene matches. This CDR3 is built from 16 residues.

This clone was found a few times. The chain employs TRBV11-2 and TRBJ1-5, with 9 nucleotides matching TRBD1. The germline gives CDR1 SGHAT, CDR2 FQNNGV. CDR3 length equals 15 residues. The trim removed 5 bases at V and 4 bases at J, leaving 6 bases unmatched. The CDR3 protein is CASSLGQGINQPQHF. In DNA, the CDR3 is TGTGCCAGCAGCCTGGGACAGGGCATAAATCAGCCCCAGCATTTT.

The chain uses TRBV20-1 and TRBJ1-1; no definite D call. Trimming took 4 bases from V and 6 from J, leaving 9 bases between them. The CDR3 length is 11 residues. Germline CDR1 is DFQATT and CDR2 is SNEGSKA (reference sequence). The DNA for the CDR3 is TGCAGTGCTACTAAGGAGCCTGAAGCTTTCTTT. Protein sequence: CSATKEPEAFF.

The V gene is TRBV6-1, the J gene TRBJ1-4, with D possibly TRBD1 on 5 matching bases. Germline CDR1 MNHNS, CDR2 SASEGT. This CDR3 contains 14 residues. V lost 4 bases to trimming and J lost 4 bases, with 10 bases between them. CDR3 loop: CASSGGTVNEKLFF. CDR3 DNA: TGTGCCAGCAGTGGCGGGACGGTTAATGAAAAACTGTTTTTT.

This clone has only one observation. This chain connects TRBV15 to TRBJ2-2, with D tentatively TRBD2 (6 bases). This CDR3 contains 15 residues. Germline-derived CDR1 and CDR2 are LNHNV and YYDKDF (reference sequence). Trimming pared 0 bases from V and 4 bases from J, leaving 9 bases between. The CDR3 DNA reads TGTGCCACCAGCAGAGAGGGGGGATCCACCGGGGAGCTGTTTTTT. Amino acids: CATSREGGSTGELFF.

The V gene is TRBV11-2, the J gene TRBJ2-7, with D tentatively TRBD1 (5 bases). V lost 0 bases, J lost 3 bases, and 24 bases lay in between. Germline V lookup: CDR1 SGHAT, CDR2 FQNNGV. The CDR3 extends over 19 amino acids. CDR3 region: CASSLDSDSETNRVYEQYF. CDR3 DNA: TGTGCCAGCAGCTTAGATTCTGACAGCGAAACGAACCGGGTCTACGAGCAGTACTTC.

The chain combines TRBV2 with TRBJ1-4, with 9 nucleotides matching TRBD1. The germline CDR1 and CDR2 sequences are SNHLY and FYNNEI. This CDR3 comprises 15 residues. The junction had 9 bases not matched to a gene; V was cut back by 3 bases and J by 10 bases. The CDR3 DNA reads TGTGCCAGCAGTGAGGAGGGACAGGGACTTGGAAAACTGTTTTTT. As protein: CASSEEGQGLGKLFF.

V gene TRBV7-9 combines with J gene TRBJ1-5; D might be TRBD1 (6 bases). CDR3 length equals 14 residues. Germline V gives CDR1 SEHNR, CDR2 FQNEAQ (reference sequence). The V gene lost 1 base and the J gene lost 2 bases, with 6 bases spanning the gap. The CDR3 spells CASSLEGGNQPQHF. The DNA of the CDR3 is TGTGCCAGCAGCTTAGAGGGGGGCAATCAGCCCCAGCATTTT.

This clone was counted between two and nine times. CDR3 sequence: CASSPRGQPQHF. The CDR3, as DNA: TGTGCCAGCAGCCCTCGCGGGCAGCCCCAGCATTTT. This chain links TRBV7-8 with TRBJ1-5; D not resolved. The V gene's germline CDR1 is SGHVS and CDR2 FQNEAQ. Trimming took 5 bases from V and 7 from J, leaving 9 bases between them. This CDR3 is 12 amino acids long.